This TCR beta chain derives from a study of T cell responses to AZD1222 COVID-19 vaccine. With respect to this clone: The antigen is not known.

Trimming took 4 bases from V and 7 from J, leaving 16 bases between them. The CDR3 sequence is 14 residues long. Germline V lookup: CDR1 MNHEY, CDR2 SMNVEV (reference sequence). The study's findings and limits: Recipients of AZD1222 seropositive at baseline numbered only 6 or 7. Along spike, vaccine-associated CD4 TCRs were found throughout, with dominance at 160-218 and 743-854. Most donors were white British, females outnumbered males, and clonal diversity was possibly underestimated. Nearly half of spike-specific TCRs reportedly target unmutated variant regions.

This table comes from immunoSEQ multiplex PCR, and its TCRdb copy is limited to in-frame clones, with some not included. The sample comprises about 180,000 clones, 90% to 95% of which are singletons, and around 1.6% rests with the top ten. The specimen comprised peripheral blood, sampled 28 days after the second AZD1222 dose. This receptor was identified in an adult who received the AZD1222 COVID-19 vaccine. The chain has TRBV27 and TRBJ1-2; unclear D gene. The CDR3 sequence: CASSSRVIWGGYTF. For the CDR3, the DNA is TGTGCCAGCAGTTCAAGGGTGATCTGGGGTGGCTACACCTTC.